This T cell receptor beta chain was observed in a study of OX40 agonist ivuxolimab in advanced cancers. Study results and limitations: Among T cells, CD8+ cells averaged more expanded clones than CD4+ cells. Expanded peripheral T-cell antigen specificity went undetermined.

With regard to this clone: What it binds is not known.

Researchers took blood at baseline, on cycle 4 day 1, and on cycle 7 day 1. The table came from immunoSEQ multiplex PCR; TCRdb's copy has only in-frame clones and leaves some out. The repertoire includes approximately 70,000 clones, 90% to 95% of them detected once, and 15% to 18% sits in the top ten. Germline lookup yields CDR1 SGDLS and CDR2 YYNGEE. V lost 3 bases and J lost 0; bases outside the gene matches: 15. The CDR3 loop spans 22 amino acids. Sequenced material: CD4+ or CD8+ T cells sorted from blood, taken in a trial of the OX40 agonist ivuxolimab. The receptor was isolated from an adult with an advanced solid tumor such as melanoma, head and neck, liver or kidney cancer. This chain joins TRBV9 and TRBJ2-6; TRBD2 matches at 13 bases. CDR3 amino acids: CASSAPTSGGGRTPSGANVLTF. CDR3 nucleotides: TGTGCCAGCAGCGCCCCTACTAGCGGGGGGGGCCGAACTCCCTCTGGGGCCAACGTCCTGACTTTC. The full variable domain, rest sourced from reference TRBV9 and TRBJ2-6, is DSGVTQTPKHLITATGQRVTLRCSPRSGDLSVYWYQQSLDQGLQFLIQYYNGEERAKGNILERFSAQQFPDLHSELNLSSLELGDSALYFCASSAPTSGGGRTPSGANVLTFGAGSRLTVL.